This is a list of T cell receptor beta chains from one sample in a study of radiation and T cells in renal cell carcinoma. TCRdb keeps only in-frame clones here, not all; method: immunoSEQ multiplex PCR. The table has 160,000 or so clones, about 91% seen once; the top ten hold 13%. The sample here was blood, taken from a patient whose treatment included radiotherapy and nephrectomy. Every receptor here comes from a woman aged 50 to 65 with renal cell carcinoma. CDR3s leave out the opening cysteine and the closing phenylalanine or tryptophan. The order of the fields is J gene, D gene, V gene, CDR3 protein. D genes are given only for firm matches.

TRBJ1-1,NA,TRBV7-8,ASSTRDTISNTEAF
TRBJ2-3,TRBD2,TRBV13,ASSLRGGTDTQY
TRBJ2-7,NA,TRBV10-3,AISESSTSYEQY
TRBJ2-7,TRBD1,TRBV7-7,ASSLAVGQGYEQY
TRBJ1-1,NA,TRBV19,ASIRAGDGHTEAF
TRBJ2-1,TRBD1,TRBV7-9,ASSLLDRSYNEQF
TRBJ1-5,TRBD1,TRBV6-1,ASSEAGTGYQPQH
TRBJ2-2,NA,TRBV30,AWGGPNRVGNTGELF
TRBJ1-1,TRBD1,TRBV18,ASSPGTGRTEAF
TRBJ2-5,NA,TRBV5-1,ASSLVGGVPQETQY
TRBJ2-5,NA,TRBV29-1,SVGPPGETQY
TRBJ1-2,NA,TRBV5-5,ASTLGAGPNYGYT
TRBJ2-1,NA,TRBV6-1,ASSVYSSYNEQF
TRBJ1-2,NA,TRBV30,ASQAERYYGYT
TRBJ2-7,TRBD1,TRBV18,ASSPAGKDRGFEQY
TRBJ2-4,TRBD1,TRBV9,ASSAKQGANIQY
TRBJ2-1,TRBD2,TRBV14,ASSPGLAGYNEQF
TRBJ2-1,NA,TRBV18,ASSPPPGGVYNEQF
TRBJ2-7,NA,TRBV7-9,ASSLAAVDYEQY
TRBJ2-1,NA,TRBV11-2,ASSRGTRGAYNEQF
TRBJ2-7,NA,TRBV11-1,ASSFDGHYEQY
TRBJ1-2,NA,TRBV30,AWSVGISRYGYT
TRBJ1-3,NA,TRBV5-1,ASSPNPTGDSGNTIY
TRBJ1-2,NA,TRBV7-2,ASSLGQGYGYT
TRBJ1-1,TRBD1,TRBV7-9,ASSLFQGDTEAF
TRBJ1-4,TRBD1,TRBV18,ASSRDRDYEKLF
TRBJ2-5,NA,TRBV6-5,ASSQRIGEQY
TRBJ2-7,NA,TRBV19,ASSTQRGGYEQY
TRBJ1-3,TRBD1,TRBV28,ASSALQGSGNTIY
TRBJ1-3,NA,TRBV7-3,ASSLNPGIGNTIY
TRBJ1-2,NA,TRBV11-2,ASRKSSYT
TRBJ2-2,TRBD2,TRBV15,ATSRDLLAGSDTGELF
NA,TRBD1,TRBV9,ASSVEGAPSYEQY
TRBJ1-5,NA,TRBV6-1,ASRSTVYYNQPQH
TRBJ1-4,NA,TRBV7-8,ASSLGPREGRTNEKLF
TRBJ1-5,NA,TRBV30,AYFPRKPQH
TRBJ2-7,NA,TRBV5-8,ASSLVNPGRSYEQY
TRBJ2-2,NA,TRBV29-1,SVDKGTGELF
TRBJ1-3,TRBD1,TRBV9,ASSVEQGSGTIY
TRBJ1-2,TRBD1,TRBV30,AWSVNTPTGIDGYT
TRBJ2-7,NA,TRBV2,ASQGQIPYEQY
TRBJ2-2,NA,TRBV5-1,ASSLGGTGELF
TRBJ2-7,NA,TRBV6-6,ASSYKSGGQYEQY
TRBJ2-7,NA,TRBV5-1,ASSQTSGSTYEQY
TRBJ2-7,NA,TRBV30,AWSRRGSYEQY
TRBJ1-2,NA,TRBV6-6,ASSPSPNYGYT
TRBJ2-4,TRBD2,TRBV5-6,ASSLGLAGWAKNIQY
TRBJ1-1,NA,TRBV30,AWRAGFTEAF
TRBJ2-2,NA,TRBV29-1,SVGYRAGELF
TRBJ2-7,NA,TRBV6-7,ASSYSPREAYEQY
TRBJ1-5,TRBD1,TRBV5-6,ASSSSRDRFGGDQPQH
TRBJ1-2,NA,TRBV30,AWSVRRQADSGYT
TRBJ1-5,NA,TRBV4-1,ASSRPETDNQPQH
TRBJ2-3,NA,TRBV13,ASSSRDTADTQY
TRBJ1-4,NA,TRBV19,ASSTRQGSTNEKLF
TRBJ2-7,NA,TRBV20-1,GLGSHEQY
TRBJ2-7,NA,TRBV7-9,ASSSLNEQY
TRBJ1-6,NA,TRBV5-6,ASSRTLDSPLH